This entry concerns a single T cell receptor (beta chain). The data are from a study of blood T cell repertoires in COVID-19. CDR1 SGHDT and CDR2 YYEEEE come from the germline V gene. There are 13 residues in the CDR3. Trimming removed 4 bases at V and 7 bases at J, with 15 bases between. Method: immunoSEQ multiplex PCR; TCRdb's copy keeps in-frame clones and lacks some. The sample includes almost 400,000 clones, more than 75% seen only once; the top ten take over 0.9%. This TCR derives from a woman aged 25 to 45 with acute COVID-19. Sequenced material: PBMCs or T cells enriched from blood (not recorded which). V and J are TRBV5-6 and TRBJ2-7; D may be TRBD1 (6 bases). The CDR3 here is CASSVQGYGEQYF. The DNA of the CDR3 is TGTGCCAGCAGCGTCCAGGGGTATGGGGAGCAGTACTTC. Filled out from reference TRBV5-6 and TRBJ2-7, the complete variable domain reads DAGVTQSPTHLIKTRGQQVTLRCSPKSGHDTVSWYQQALGQGPQFIFQYYEEEERQRGNFPDRFSGHQFPNYSSELNVNALLLGDSALYLCASSVQGYGEQYFGPGTRLTVT.